What follows describes a single T cell receptor beta chain. Its antigen is as yet unknown. With 2 bases removed from V and 5 bases from J, the gap between germline ends came to 8 bases. The CDR3 spans 13 residues. CDR1 and CDR2 from the germline V gene are SGHNT and YYREEE (reference sequence). TCRdb keeps only in-frame clones here, not all; method: immunoSEQ multiplex PCR. The sample consists of roughly 140,000 clones, roughly 88% of them appearing once. These data are taken from a study of T cell responses to AZD1222 COVID-19 vaccine. Study-wide background: Whether given at about 4 or about 12 weeks, second doses were pooled. The study's findings and limits: Seropositive status at baseline applied to only six AZD1222 recipients. Donors, mostly white British, included more females; clonal diversity was possibly underestimated.

This sequence joins TRBV5-4 and TRBJ2-1, with D unresolved. The clonotype was recovered from an adult in good health. The sequenced sample was peripheral blood, obtained on day 0 of AZD1222 vaccination. The CDR3, as DNA: TGTGCCAGCAGCTTTGATTCAAACAATGAGCAGTTCTTC. Amino acid sequence: CASSFDSNNEQFF.